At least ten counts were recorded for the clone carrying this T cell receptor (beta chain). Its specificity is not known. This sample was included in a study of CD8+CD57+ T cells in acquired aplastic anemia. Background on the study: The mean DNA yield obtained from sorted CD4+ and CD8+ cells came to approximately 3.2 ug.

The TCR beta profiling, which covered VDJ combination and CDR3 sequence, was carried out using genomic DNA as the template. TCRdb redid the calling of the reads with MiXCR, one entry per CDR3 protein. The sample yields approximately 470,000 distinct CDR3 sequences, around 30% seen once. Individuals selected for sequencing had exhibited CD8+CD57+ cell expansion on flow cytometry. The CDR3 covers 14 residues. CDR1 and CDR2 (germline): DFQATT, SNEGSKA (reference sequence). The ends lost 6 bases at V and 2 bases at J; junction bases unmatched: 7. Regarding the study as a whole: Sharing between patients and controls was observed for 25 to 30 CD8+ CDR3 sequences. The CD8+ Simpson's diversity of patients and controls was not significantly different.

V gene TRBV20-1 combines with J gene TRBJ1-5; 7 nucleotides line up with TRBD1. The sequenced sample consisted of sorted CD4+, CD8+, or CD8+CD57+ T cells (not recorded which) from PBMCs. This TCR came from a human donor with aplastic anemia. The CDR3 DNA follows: TGCAGTGCCATAAGGGGGCCAGGCAATCAGCCCCAGCATTTT. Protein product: CSAIRGPGNQPQHF.